Presented here are 24 T cell receptor beta chains from one specimen sequenced in a study of cytomegalovirus exposure and HLA in healthy donors. Both 60 Vbeta primers and 13 Jbeta primers went into the PCR. The assay was immunoSEQ multiplex PCR, and TCRdb's table has in-frame clones only and misses some. The sample lists about 67,000 clones; 65% to 70% were seen once. Sample: PBMCs. The receptor source for this set is a young woman in good health and CMV-seronegative.

This clone was picked up a small number of times. This chain connects TRBV4-1 to TRBJ2-7, with a weak D call TRBD1 (7 bases). Trimming pared 0 bases from V and 1 base from J, leaving 25 bases between. CDR3 length: 20 amino acids. From germline, CDR1 is MGHRA and CDR2 YSYEKL. For the CDR3, the DNA is TGCGCCAGCAGCCAAGAATTCAGGGGGGAGTCAAGTCCCAAATCCTACGAGCAGTACTTC. Its protein product is CASSQEFRGESSPKSYEQYF.

This clone was counted between two and nine times. The chain combines TRBV6-5 with TRBJ2-2; possible D gene TRBD1, 5 bases. The germline V and J ends were trimmed by 7 bases and 1 base, with 10 bases remaining between them. CDR3 size: 14 residues. Germline V gene lookup returns CDR1 MNHEY and CDR2 SVGAGI. CDR3 amino acids: CASTLRVNTGELFF. CDR3 bases: TGTGCCAGCACCCTCAGGGTGAACACCGGGGAGCTGTTTTTT.

In this sample, this clone turned up a few times. The rearrangement joins TRBV28 to TRBJ1-2; D is perhaps TRBD1 (5 bases). The CDR3 is 12 amino acids. The V end was cut by 6 bases, the J end by 4 bases, with 9 bases between. Germline values: CDR1 MDHEN, CDR2 SYDVKM. CDR3 region: CASSREVYGYTF. The CDR3 DNA follows: TGTGCCAGCAGCAGGGAGGTCTATGGCTACACCTTC.

This clone showed up just a few times. The V gene is TRBV29-1, the J gene TRBJ1-4, with 8 bases identical to TRBD1. The V gene's germline CDR1 is SQVTM and CDR2 ANQGSEA. This CDR3 region has 13 residues. V shed 6 bases and J 3 bases; nucleotides not matched to a gene: 3. The CDR3 protein is CSVRTGSNEKLFF. DNA of the CDR3: TGCAGCGTAAGGACAGGGTCTAATGAAAAACTGTTTTTT.

This chain joins TRBV5-1 and TRBJ2-7; weak D call: TRBD1 (5 bases). The ends were cut back, 1 base at V and 3 bases at J, with 8 bases in the middle. CDR1 SGHRS and CDR2 YFSETQ come from the germline V gene. There are 13 residues in the CDR3. CDR3 in amino acids: CASSLQGDYEQYF. The CDR3 bases are TGCGCCAGCAGCTTGCAGGGTGACTACGAGCAGTACTTC.

The CDR3 DNA reads TGTGCCAGCAGCTCGACTAGCGGGGGAACAGATACGCAGTATTTT. Encoded protein: CASSSTSGGTDTQYF. J is TRBJ2-3 and V is TRBV7-9; 12 positions agree with TRBD2. In germline, CDR1 is SEHNR, CDR2 FQNEAQ (reference sequence). CDR3 length equals 15 residues. J was trimmed by 3 bases and V by 4 bases; bases with no gene match: 2.

This chain connects TRBV7-8 to TRBJ2-7; D call uncertain. The germline V gene encodes CDR1 SGHVS and CDR2 FQNEAQ. The germline V and J ends were trimmed by 2 bases and 0 bases, with 14 bases remaining between them. This CDR3 region has 16 residues. The CDR3: CASSLTTLTYSYEQYF. DNA for the CDR3: TGTGCCAGCAGCTTAACCACGCTCACCTACTCCTACGAGCAGTACTTC. The entire variable domain, with the rest obtained from reference TRBV7-8 and TRBJ2-7, is as follows: GAGVSQSPRYKVAKRGQDVALRCDPISGHVSLFWYQQALGQGPEFLTYFQNEAQLDKSGLPSDRFFAERPEGSVSTLKIQRTQQEDSAVYLCASSLTTLTYSYEQYFGPGTRLTVT.

The rearrangement joins TRBV27 to TRBJ2-1, with TRBD2 matching 8 bases. The CDR3 has 15 residues. Germline values: CDR1 MNHEY, CDR2 SMNVEV (reference sequence). V dropped 9 bases and J dropped 6; count of bases not matched to a gene: 13. The CDR3 DNA reads TGTGCCAGTAATAGTAACGGGGGGGCTGGCAATGAGCAGTTCTTC. It translates to CASNSNGGAGNEQFF.

The rearrangement uses TRBV6-1 and TRBJ2-7, with D maybe TRBD2 (6 bases). Trimming removed 7 bases from V and 0 bases from J, with 13 bases in between. The germline gives CDR1 MNHNS, CDR2 SASEGT. This CDR3 is built from 14 residues. The CDR3 reads CASTEGTYSYEQYF. The CDR3 DNA is TGTGCCAGCACCGAGGGGACTTACTCCTACGAGCAGTACTTC.

In its sample, this clone was seen once. The chain carries TRBV19 and TRBJ2-1, with D perhaps matching TRBD1 (6 bases). Germline values: CDR1 LNHDA, CDR2 SQIVND (reference sequence). V was shortened by 5 bases and J by 7 bases, with 30 bases between the two germline ends. The CDR3 extends over 19 amino acids. CDR3 sequence: CASSAPSTGYVVGRNEQFF. CDR3 nucleotide sequence: TGTGCCAGTAGTGCCCCCAGTACAGGGTATGTGGTCGGGCGGAATGAGCAGTTCTTC.

This clone was seen repeatedly, ten times or more. The V gene is TRBV5-5, the J gene TRBJ2-1; no firm D call. V shed 0 bases and J shed 5 bases, with 12 bases lying between them. This CDR3 region has 15 residues. The V gene's germline CDR1 is SGHKS and CDR2 YYEKEE (reference sequence). CDR3 sequence: CASSLAFAQNNEQFF. The CDR3 coding sequence is TGTGCCAGCAGCTTGGCTTTCGCACAAAACAATGAGCAGTTCTTC.

The chain employs TRBV7-2 and TRBJ2-3; 9 bases are a match to TRBD2. CDR3 length: 17 residues. The trim removed 1 base at V and 2 bases at J, leaving 7 bases unmatched. Germline assignment: CDR1 SGHTA and CDR2 FQGNSA. The CDR3: CASSLDPLAGLTDTQYF. The DNA for the CDR3 is TGTGCCAGCAGCTTAGACCCCCTAGCGGGGCTCACAGATACGCAGTATTTT.

This rearrangement joins TRBV7-9 to TRBJ1-1, with TRBD1 matching over 8 bases. From germline, CDR1 is SEHNR and CDR2 FQNEAQ (reference sequence). V shed 4 bases, J shed 0 bases, and the junction held 4 bases outside the gene matches. The CDR3 is 15 amino acids. DNA of the CDR3: TGTGCCAGCAGCTCCTCAGGGGGCTTGAACACTGAAGCTTTCTTT. Its translation is CASSSSGGLNTEAFF. Based on the CDR3 plus reference TRBV7-9 and TRBJ1-1, the full variable domain is DTGVSQNPRHKITKRGQNVTFRCDPISEHNRLYWYRQTLGQGPEFLTYFQNEAQLEKSRLLSDRFSAERPKGSFSTLEIQRTEQGDSAMYLCASSSSGGLNTEAFFGQGTRLTVV.

The chain joins TRBV5-1 to TRBJ2-6; D ambiguous. The CDR3 is 16 amino acids. V gave up 0 bases and J gave up 0 bases, with 7 bases separating them. Germline V gene sequence: CDR1 SGHRS, CDR2 YFSETQ. The CDR3 DNA sequence: TGCGCCAGCAGCTTGGCCCCAAACTCTGGGGCCAACGTCCTGACTTTC. Encoded protein: CASSLAPNSGANVLTF.

This clone is a singleton in its sample. This sequence joins TRBV2 and TRBJ2-5; maybe TRBD2 (6 bases). Trimming cost V 7 bases and J 5 bases, with 17 bases left between them. The CDR3 covers 14 residues. CDR1 SNHLY and CDR2 FYNNEI come from the germline V gene. CDR3 DNA: TGTGCCAGCACAAGGGTAACTAGCAGTGAGACCCAGTACTTC. Its translation: CASTRVTSSETQYF.

J is TRBJ1-2 and V is TRBV6-5; the match to TRBD1 covers 7 bases. CDR1 and CDR2 (germline): MNHEY, SVGAGI. The CDR3 has 15 residues. After removal of 5 bases from V and 8 bases from J, the junction contained 14 bases not matched to a gene. CDR3 sequence reads: CASSPQTGRLGGYTF. The CDR3 DNA reads as TGTGCCAGCAGTCCACAGACAGGGCGCCTAGGCGGCTACACCTTC.

J is TRBJ2-7 and V is TRBV28; tentatively, D is TRBD1 (5 bases). The germline V gene encodes CDR1 MDHEN and CDR2 SYDVKM. The CDR3 has 14 amino acids. Trimming removed 7 bases at V and 3 bases at J, with 16 bases between. CDR3 residues: CASTFNPQGYEQYF. Here the CDR3 DNA reads TGTGCCAGCACCTTTAATCCCCAGGGCTACGAGCAGTACTTC.

The rearrangement links TRBV15 to TRBJ2-7; no reliable D call. Trimming cost V 9 bases and J 6 bases, with 12 bases left between them. CDR3 length: 11 residues. Germline CDR1 and CDR2: LNHNV and YYDKDF (reference sequence). As DNA, the CDR3 is TGTGCCACTAACAAGAAACGCGAGCAGTACTTC. Its translation is CATNKKREQYF. The full variable domain, completed using reference TRBV15 and TRBJ2-7, is DAMVIQNPRYQVTQFGKPVTLSCSQTLNHNVMYWYQQKSSQAPKLLFHYYDKDFNNEADTPDNFQSRRPNTSFCFLDIRSPGLGDTAMYLCATNKKREQYFGPGTRLTVT.

V gene TRBV7-3 combines with J gene TRBJ2-1, with 9 bases identical to TRBD2. This CDR3 has 14 amino acids. Trimming cost V 2 bases and J 6 bases; bases outside gene matches: 2. CDR1 SGHTA and CDR2 FQGTGA come from the germline V gene. The chain's CDR3 is CASSLGLASNEQFF. The CDR3 DNA follows: TGTGCCAGCAGCTTAGGACTAGCGAGCAATGAGCAGTTCTTC. Based on the CDR3 plus reference TRBV7-3 and TRBJ2-1, the full variable domain is GAGVSQTPSNKVTEKGKYVELRCDPISGHTALYWYRQSLGQGPEFLIYFQGTGAADDSGLPNDRFFAVRPEGSVSTLKIQRTERGDSAVYLCASSLGLASNEQFFGPGTRLTVL.

This chain uses TRBV5-5 with TRBJ1-3; D remains ambiguous. Trimming shortened V by 2 bases and J by 2 bases, and 17 bases separated the two germline ends. Germline CDR1 and CDR2: SGHKS and YYEKEE (reference sequence). There are 17 residues in the CDR3. This CDR3 is CASSLTQLGVTGNTIYF. The CDR3 DNA reads TGTGCCAGCAGCTTAACCCAGCTAGGAGTTACTGGAAACACCATATATTTT.

This clone was counted only a few times. This chain uses TRBV4-3 with TRBJ1-4; possible D gene TRBD1, 5 bases. The CDR3 totals 15 residues. V shed 5 bases and J shed 5 bases, with 15 bases lying between them. Looked up from germline, CDR1 is LGHNA and CDR2 is YSLEER. The CDR3 sequence is CASSTRSRQNEKLFF. The CDR3 DNA follows: TGCGCCAGCAGCACCCGGTCCCGACAGAATGAAAAACTGTTTTTT.

V is TRBV29-1 and J is TRBJ1-5; D call uncertain. V lost 7 bases and J 5 bases, leaving 12 bases between the germline ends. This CDR3 has 12 amino acids. Germline V gene data show CDR1 as SQVTM and CDR2 as ANQGSEA. The CDR3 DNA is TGCAGCGCCATCATCGGGGATCAGCCCCAGCATTTT. Protein: CSAIIGDQPQHF.

This chain links TRBV7-3 with TRBJ2-7; TRBD1 is a possible D gene (6 bases). Germline V gene sequence: CDR1 SGHTA, CDR2 FQGTGA. The CDR3 runs to 14 residues. Between the trimmed V and J ends, which lost 5 bases and 4 bases, there was a span of 15 bases. The CDR3 is CASSPGTKFYEQYF. The CDR3 region has the DNA TGTGCCAGCAGCCCCGGGACAAAATTTTACGAGCAGTACTTC.

The chain combines TRBV9 with TRBJ1-3, with D perhaps matching TRBD1 (5 bases). Trimming left V 0 bases short and J 0 bases short, with 13 bases between. The CDR3 extends over 17 amino acids. CDR1 and CDR2 from the germline V gene are SGDLS and YYNGEE. CDR3 sequence: CASSVDPTGSSGNTIYF. For the CDR3, the DNA is TGTGCCAGCAGCGTAGACCCCACAGGCAGCTCTGGAAACACCATATATTTT.